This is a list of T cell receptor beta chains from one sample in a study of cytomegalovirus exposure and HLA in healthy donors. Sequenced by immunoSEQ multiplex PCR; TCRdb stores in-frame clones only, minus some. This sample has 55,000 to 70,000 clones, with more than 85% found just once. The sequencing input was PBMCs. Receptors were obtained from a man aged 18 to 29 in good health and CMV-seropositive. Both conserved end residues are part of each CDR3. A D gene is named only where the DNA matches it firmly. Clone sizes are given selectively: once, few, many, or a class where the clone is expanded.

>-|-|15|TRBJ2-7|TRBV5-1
TGCGCCAGCAGCTTGGACAGGGCAAATTCCTACGAGCAGTACTTC
CASSLDRANSYEQYF
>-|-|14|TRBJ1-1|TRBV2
TGTGCCAGCAGCAACAGGGCAGGTGACACTGAAGCTTTCTTT
CASSNRAGDTEAFF
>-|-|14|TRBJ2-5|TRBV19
TGTGCCAGTAGTATAACCCTAGCCCCCCAGACCCAGTACTTC
CASSITLAPQTQYF
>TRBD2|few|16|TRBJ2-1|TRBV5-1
TGCGCCAGCAGCCCCCGAGGTAGCGGGGAGGACAATGAGCAGTTCTTC
CASSPRGSGEDNEQFF
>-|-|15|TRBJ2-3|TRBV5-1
TGCGCCAGCAGCTCGGGACAAACTAGCACAGATACGCAGTATTTT
CASSSGQTSTDTQYF
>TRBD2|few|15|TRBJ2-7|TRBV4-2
TGTGCCAGCAGCCAAGAGACTAGCGGCTCCTACGAGCAGTACTTC
CASSQETSGSYEQYF
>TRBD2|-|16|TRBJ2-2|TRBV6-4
TGTGCCAGCAGTCCTAGCGGGAGCGCTGGCACCGGGGAGCTGTTTTTT
CASSPSGSAGTGELFF
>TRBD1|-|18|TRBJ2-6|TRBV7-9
TGTGCCAGCAGCCGGGGCAGGACAGGGATGTCTGGGGCCAACGTCCTGACTTTC
CASSRGRTGMSGANVLTF
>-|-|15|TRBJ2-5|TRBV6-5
TGTGCCAGCACCATAACTCCGGCCAGCCGAGGGACCCAGTACTTC
CASTITPASRGTQYF
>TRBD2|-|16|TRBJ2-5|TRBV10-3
TGTGCCATCAGCCCAGGACTAGCGCCTTCCCAGGAGACCCAGTACTTC
CAISPGLAPSQETQYF
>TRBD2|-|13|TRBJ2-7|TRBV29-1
TGCAGCGTTGGAACTAGCGGGACCTACGAGCAGTACTTC
CSVGTSGTYEQYF
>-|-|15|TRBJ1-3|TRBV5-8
TGTGCCAGCAGCTTGGGGAGGATCTCTGGAAACACCATATATTTT
CASSLGRISGNTIYF
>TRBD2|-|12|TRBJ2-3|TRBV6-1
TGTGCCAGCAGCGGGACTAGCGGTACGCAGTATTTT
CASSGTSGTQYF